The TCR beta chain described here comes from a study of cytomegalovirus exposure and HLA in healthy donors. Findings of the study overall: As immune exposure information, only CMV serostatus was available. There were 160 or so TCR beta chains listed as cytomegalovirus-associated. A later analysis showed TCR association rates differing by HLA locus, peaking at DRB1 and lowest at HLA-C. In a later analysis, TCR beta V- and J-gene trimming showed a link to a missense DCLRE1C variant.

60 Vbeta and 13 Jbeta primers were used in PCR. TCRdb's copy holds only in-frame clones and misses some; the assay was immunoSEQ multiplex PCR. The sample shows approximately 100,000 clones, 65% to 85% of them seen only once. In this sample, this clone turned up a few times. The antigen is undetermined. The source material was PBMCs. The source is a man aged 45-65 years in good health and CMV-seronegative.

The CDR3 loop is CASSLTTQGQLNSPLHF. Here the CDR3 DNA reads TGTGCCAGCTCACTTACTACGCAGGGACAGTTGAATTCACCCCTCCACTTT. The rearrangement joins TRBV18 to TRBJ1-6; 7 positions agree with TRBD1. CDR1 KGHSH and CDR2 LQKENI come from the germline V gene. The CDR3 spans 17 residues. V gave up 4 bases and J gave up 7 bases; unmatched junction bases: 13.